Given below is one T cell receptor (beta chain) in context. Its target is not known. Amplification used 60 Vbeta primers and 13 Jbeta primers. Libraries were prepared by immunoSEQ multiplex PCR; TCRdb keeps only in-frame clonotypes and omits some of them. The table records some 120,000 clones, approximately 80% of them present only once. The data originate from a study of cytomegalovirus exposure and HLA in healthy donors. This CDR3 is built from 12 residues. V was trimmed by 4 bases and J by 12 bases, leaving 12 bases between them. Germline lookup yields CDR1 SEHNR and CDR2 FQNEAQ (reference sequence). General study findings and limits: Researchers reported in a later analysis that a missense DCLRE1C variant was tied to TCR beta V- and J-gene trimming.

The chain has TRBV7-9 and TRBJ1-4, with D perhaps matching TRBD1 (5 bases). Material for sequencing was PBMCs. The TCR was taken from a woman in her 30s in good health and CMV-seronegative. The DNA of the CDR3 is TGTGCCAGCAGCTATGGGACTCCCGAACTGTTTTTT. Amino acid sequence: CASSYGTPELFF.